This is a list of T cell receptor beta chains from one sample in a study of patients and donors after allogeneic stem cell transplantation. TCRdb analysed the RT-PCR reads with MiXCR anew, one entry per CDR3 protein. Of 25,000 to 30,000 distinct CDR3 sequences listed, 6.5% to 10% are singletons. Sequencing was carried out using blood, either unsorted or a sorted T cell fraction (not recorded which). These TCRs come from a human donor who was either an allogeneic HSCT recipient or a stem cell or donor lymphocyte infusion donor (not recorded which). It is not recorded whose cells these are; they may come from a transplant donor. CDR3s leave out the opening cysteine and the closing phenylalanine or tryptophan.

cdr3_length v_call cdr3_aa
11 TRBV29-1 SVATPTNYGYT
13 TRBV20-1 SAKPAGGANQPQH
11 TRBV7-9 ASSAWTNTEAF
13 TRBV20-1 SARALAGPTDTQY
12 TRBV3-1 ASSLRNPPDTQY
12 TRBV6-1 ASRDPSVGETQY
12 TRBV6-5 ASSYSRPGWPQH
15 TRBV6-1 ASSPQPPTGGNQPQH
17 TRBV9 ASSVEASGGLLISNEQF
13 TRBV11-2 ASSSLAGSGNEQF
11 TRBV2 ASSGAGGETQY
13 TRBV7-9 ASSLRDSMNTEAF
13 TRBV15 ATSSRTGITETQY
11 TRBV20-1 SARVRTNTEAF
13 TRBV9 ASSLRTGSNSPLH
12 TRBV2 ASSDQGGADTQY
11 TRBV6-5 ASSYGRGNTIY
13 TRBV28 ASSFSALSQETQY
11 TRBV20-1 SGTSGGQETQY
9 TRBV20-1 SARQNEKLF
11 TRBV7-9 ASSSGQDYEQY
13 TRBV7-9 ASSARGILGYGYT
11 TRBV6-5 ASSYLRGHGYT
13 TRBV9 ASSPQGTTYNEQF
11 TRBV15 ATSTGPIRPQH
14 TRBV6-1 ASSMFTGPGYSPLH
11 TRBV28 ASSRQGGYEQY
13 TRBV28 ASAPTWGAKNIQY
14 TRBV12-3/TRBV12-4 ASIPAGGSVNTEAF
14 TRBV3-1 ASSQDGGSESSPLH
12 TRBV20-1 SARDRRSNQPQH
11 TRBV9 ASSSVGGAGYT
10 TRBV5-1 ASRSHNTEAF
11 TRBV18 ASSAGQKDEAF
16 TRBV12-3/TRBV12-4 ASSPPGRGMAPNYGYT
12 TRBV30 AWSVGQTNTEAF
13 TRBV10-3 AISQTSGGVYTQY
12 TRBV12-3/TRBV12-4 ASRRGGLGNTIY
13 TRBV7-9 ASSPAGLAADTQY
13 TRBV20-1 SASPGTLLTDTQY
11 TRBV20-1 SARAGGRDTQY
11 TRBV9 ASSVEGGTEAF
11 TRBV7-9 ASSLAGGYGYT
13 TRBV6-4 ASSQRPFGNTEAF
12 TRBV19 ASGQGVSGNTIY
13 TRBV4-2 ASSQPSRGGYGYT
11 TRBV7-7 ASSRNLYQPQH
13 TRBV6-1 ASRETSGSTNEQF
13 TRBV5-1 ASSLRGLALETQY
13 TRBV5-6 ASSLTGGLYYGYT
11 TRBV20-1 SASSGEAGRSF
15 TRBV9 ASSAQAGTGRMRGYT
12 TRBV7-9 ASRKGTENYGYT
11 TRBV14 ASSQRNQETQY
12 TRBV29-1 SVDRRGGGETQY
9 TRBV20-1 SAIVGVKAF
11 TRBV10-3 AISDGAIEPQH
10 TRBV24-1 ATGTSYNEQF
12 TRBV5-6 ASSLLDRGNEQF